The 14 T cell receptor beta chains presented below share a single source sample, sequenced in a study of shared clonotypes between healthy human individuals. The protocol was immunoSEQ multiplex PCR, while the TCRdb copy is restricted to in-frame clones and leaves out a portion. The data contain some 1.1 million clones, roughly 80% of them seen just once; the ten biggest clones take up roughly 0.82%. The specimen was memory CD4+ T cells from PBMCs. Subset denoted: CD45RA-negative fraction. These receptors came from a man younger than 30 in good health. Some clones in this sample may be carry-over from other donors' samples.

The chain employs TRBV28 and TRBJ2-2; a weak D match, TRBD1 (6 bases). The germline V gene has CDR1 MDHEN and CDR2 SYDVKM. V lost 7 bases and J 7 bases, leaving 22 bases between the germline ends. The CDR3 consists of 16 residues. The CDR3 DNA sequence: TGTGCCAGCATCGGACCGGGACAAACTCGTAGCGGGGAGCTGTTTTTT. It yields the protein CASIGPGQTRSGELFF.

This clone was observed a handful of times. The CDR3 nucleotides are TGTGCCAGCAGCTACGGACAGGGGATGAACACTGAAGCTTTCTTT. Protein sequence: CASSYGQGMNTEAFF. The chain employs TRBV5-5 and TRBJ1-1; 9 bases line up with TRBD1. The CDR3 length is 15 residues. Germline lookup yields CDR1 SGHKS and CDR2 YYEKEE (reference sequence). With 3 bases clipped from V and 0 bases from J, the junction kept 3 bases outside the gene matches. The entire variable domain, with the rest obtained from reference TRBV5-5 and TRBJ1-1, is as follows: DAGVTQSPTHLIKTRGQQVTLRCSPISGHKSVSWYQQVLGQGPQFIFQYYEKEERGRGNFPDRFSARQFPNYSSELNVNALLLGDSALYLCASSYGQGMNTEAFFGQGTRLTVV.

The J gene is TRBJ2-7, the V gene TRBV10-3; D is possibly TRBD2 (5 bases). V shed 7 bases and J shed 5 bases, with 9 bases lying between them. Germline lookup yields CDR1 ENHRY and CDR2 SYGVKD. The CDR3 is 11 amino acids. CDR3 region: CAIISGNEQYF. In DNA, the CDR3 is TGTGCCATCATCTCGGGAAACGAGCAGTACTTC.

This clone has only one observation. The DNA of the CDR3 is TGTGCCAGCAGCAAGGGACAGGGAAAGGGGGAGACCCAGTACTTC. As protein: CASSKGQGKGETQYF. The V and J genes are TRBV7-9 and TRBJ2-5; 9 nucleotides agree with TRBD1. Trimming took 5 bases from V and 5 from J; bases not matched to a gene: 9. The CDR3 is made up of 15 amino acids. Germline V gene sequence: CDR1 SEHNR, CDR2 FQNEAQ (reference sequence).

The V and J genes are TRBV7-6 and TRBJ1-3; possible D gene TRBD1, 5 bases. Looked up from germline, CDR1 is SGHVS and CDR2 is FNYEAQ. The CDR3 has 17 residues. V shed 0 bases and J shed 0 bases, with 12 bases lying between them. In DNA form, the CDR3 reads TGTGCCAGCAGCTTAGCGGGGCAGGTGTTCTCTGGAAACACCATATATTTT. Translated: CASSLAGQVFSGNTIYF.

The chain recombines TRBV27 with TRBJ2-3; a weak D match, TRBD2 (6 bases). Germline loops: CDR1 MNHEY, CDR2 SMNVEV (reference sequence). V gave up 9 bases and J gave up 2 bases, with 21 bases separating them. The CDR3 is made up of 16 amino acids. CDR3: CASNPGRGFYTDTQYF. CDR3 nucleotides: TGTGCCAGTAATCCTGGGCGGGGTTTTTACACAGATACGCAGTATTTT.

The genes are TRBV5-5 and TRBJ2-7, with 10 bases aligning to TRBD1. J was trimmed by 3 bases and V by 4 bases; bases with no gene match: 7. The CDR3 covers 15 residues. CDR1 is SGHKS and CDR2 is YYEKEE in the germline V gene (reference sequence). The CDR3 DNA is TGTGCCAGCAGCCGACAGGGACAGGGGTACTACGAGCAGTACTTC. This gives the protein CASSRQGQGYYEQYF.

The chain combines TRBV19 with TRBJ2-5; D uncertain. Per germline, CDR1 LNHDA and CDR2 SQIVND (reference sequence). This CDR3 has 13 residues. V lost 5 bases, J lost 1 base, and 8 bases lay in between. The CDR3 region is CASSPGPQETQYF. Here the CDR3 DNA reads TGTGCCAGTAGTCCGGGCCCCCAAGAGACCCAGTACTTC.

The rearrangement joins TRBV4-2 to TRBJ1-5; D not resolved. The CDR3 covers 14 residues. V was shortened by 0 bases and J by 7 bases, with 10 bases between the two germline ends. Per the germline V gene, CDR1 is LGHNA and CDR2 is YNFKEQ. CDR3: CASSQDPAIQPQHF. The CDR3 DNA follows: TGTGCCAGCAGCCAAGACCCCGCCATCCAGCCCCAGCATTTT.

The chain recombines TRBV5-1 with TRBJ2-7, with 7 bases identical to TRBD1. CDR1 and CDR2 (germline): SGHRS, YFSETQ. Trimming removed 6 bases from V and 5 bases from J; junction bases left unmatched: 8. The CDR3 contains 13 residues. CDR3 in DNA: TGCGCCAGCAACTTAGAAGGGGGCCACGAGCAGTACTTC. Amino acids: CASNLEGGHEQYF.

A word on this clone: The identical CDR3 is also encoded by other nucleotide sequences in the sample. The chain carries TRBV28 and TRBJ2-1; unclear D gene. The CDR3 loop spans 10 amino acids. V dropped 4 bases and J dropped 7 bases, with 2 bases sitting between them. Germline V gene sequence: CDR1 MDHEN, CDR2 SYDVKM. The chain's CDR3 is CASSSNEQFF. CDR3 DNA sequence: TGTGCCAGCAGTTCTAATGAGCAGTTCTTC. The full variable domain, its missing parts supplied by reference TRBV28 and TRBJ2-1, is DVKVTQSSRYLVKRTGEKVFLECVQDMDHENMFWYRQDPGLGLRLIYFSYDVKMKEKGDIPEGYSVSREKKERFSLILESASTNQTSMYLCASSSNEQFFGPGTRLTVL.

The CDR3, as DNA: TGCGCCAGCAGCTACGGACAGGGGGCATCGGAGACCCAGTACTTC. Its translation is CASSYGQGASETQYF. The J gene is TRBJ2-5, the V gene TRBV5-1, with 11 positions matching TRBD1. Per the germline V gene, CDR1 is SGHRS and CDR2 is YFSETQ. The CDR3 length is 15 residues. Germline trimming cut 3 bases from V and 5 bases from J; bases unmatched to any gene: 6.

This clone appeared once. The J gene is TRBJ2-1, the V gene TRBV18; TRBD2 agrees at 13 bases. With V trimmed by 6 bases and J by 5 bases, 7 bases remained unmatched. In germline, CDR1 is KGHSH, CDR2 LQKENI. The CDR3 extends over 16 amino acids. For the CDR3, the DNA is TGTGCCAGCTCCTGGACTAGCGGGAGTCTCAACAATGAGCAGTTCTTC. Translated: CASSWTSGSLNNEQFF.

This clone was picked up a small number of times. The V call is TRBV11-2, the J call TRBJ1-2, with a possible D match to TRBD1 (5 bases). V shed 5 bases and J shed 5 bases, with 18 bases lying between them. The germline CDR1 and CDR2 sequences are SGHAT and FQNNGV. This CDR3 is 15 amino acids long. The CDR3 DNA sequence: TGTGCCAGCAGCCCTCAACGGGGGGTGGGTTATGGCTACACCTTC. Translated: CASSPQRGVGYGYTF. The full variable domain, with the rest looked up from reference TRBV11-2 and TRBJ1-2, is EAGVAQSPRYKIIEKRQSVAFWCNPISGHATLYWYQQILGQGPKLLIQFQNNGVVDDSQLPKDRFSAERLKGVDSTLKIQPAKLEDSAVYLCASSPQRGVGYGYTFGSGTRLTVV.